This is a list of T cell receptor beta chains from one sample in a study of blood T cell repertoires in COVID-19. Sequencing used immunoSEQ multiplex PCR; TCRdb keeps in-frame clones, though not all of them. The sample consists of roughly 480,000 clones, 89% of them appearing once. Input material: peripheral blood. Receptors originate from a man between 18 and 29 years old with COVID-19, enrolled during active disease. Both conserved end residues are part of each CDR3. Fields, in order: clone size, J gene, D gene, V gene, CDR3 DNA, CDR3 protein. D genes are given only for firm matches. The size entry is marked missing in some rows and otherwise reads once, few, many or a size class.

.,TRBJ1-1,TRBD1,TRBV19,TGTGCCAGTAGTGGAACAGGGGGCGAGAGAACTGAAGCTTTCTTT,CASSGTGGERTEAFF
.,TRBJ2-1,TRBD2,TRBV3-1/TRBV3-2,TGTGCCAGCAGCCAAGTCTCAGCGGGAGAGGAGCAGTTCTTC,CASSQVSAGEEQFF
.,TRBJ1-2,TRBD1,TRBV15,TGTGCCACCAGCAAAGACAGGGGGCGAAGGAATGGCTACACCTTC,CATSKDRGRRNGYTF
.,TRBJ2-2,.,TRBV5-1,TGCGCCAGCAGCTGGGGCCTACACATGAACACCGGGGAGCTGTTTTTT,CASSWGLHMNTGELFF
.,TRBJ2-1,TRBD2,TRBV5-4,TGTGCCAGCAGCTTACCCGGGACTAGCGGGGGAAATGAGCAGTTCTTC,CASSLPGTSGGNEQFF
few,TRBJ2-1,TRBD1,TRBV11-2,TGTGCCAGCAGCCCACACAGGGGCGATGAGCAGTTCTTC,CASSPHRGDEQFF
many,TRBJ1-3,TRBD1,TRBV6-5,TGTGCCAGCAGTAGGGACAGGGGCTCTGGAAACACCATATATTTT,CASSRDRGSGNTIYF
.,TRBJ1-3,TRBD1,TRBV2,TGTGCCAACAATCGACAGGGCCTTGGAAACACCATATATTTT,CANNRQGLGNTIYF
.,TRBJ2-3,.,TRBV20-1,TGCAGTGCTAGAATAGCAGATACGCAGTATTTT,CSARIADTQYF
few,TRBJ1-2,TRBD1,TRBV2,TGTGCCAGCAGTTACGGACAGGGCCAGGGCTATGGCTACACCTTC,CASSYGQGQGYGYTF
.,TRBJ2-3,.,TRBV19,TGTGCCAGTAGTGCGTCCCAATCAGGTACGCAGTATTTT,CASSASQSGTQYF
.,TRBJ2-5,TRBD1,TRBV19,TGTGCCAGTAGCGGGACAGACCAAGAGACCCAGTACTTC,CASSGTDQETQYF
.,TRBJ2-3,TRBD2,TRBV28,TGTGCCAGCAGTTCCGGGACTACCCCCGTAGCAGATACGCAGTATTTT,CASSSGTTPVADTQYF
.,TRBJ2-5,.,TRBV5-1,TGCGCCACTAACGGCGGGGATTACAAAGAGACCCAGTACTTC,CATNGGDYKETQYF
.,TRBJ2-7,TRBD2,TRBV19,TGTGCCAGTATGGGTCGGGAGCGGGGGTCCTACGAGCAGTACTTC,CASMGRERGSYEQYF
.,TRBJ2-2,TRBD1,TRBV29-1,TGCAGCGTTGAAATGACAGGGGATGCCACCGGGGAGCTGTTTTTT,CSVEMTGDATGELFF
.,TRBJ2-7,TRBD2,TRBV6-6,TGTGCCAGCAGGCCCGGGACTAGCGTTTCCGAGCAGTACTTC,CASRPGTSVSEQYF
.,TRBJ2-5,.,TRBV3-1/TRBV3-2,TGTGCCAGCAGCCAAGGAGGGGGGGGGCTCCAAGAGACCCAATACTTC,CASSQGGGGLQETQYF
.,TRBJ2-5,.,TRBV18,TGTGCCAGCTCACAAGGACAACAAGAGACCCAGTACTTC,CASSQGQQETQYF
.,TRBJ1-2,.,TRBV7-9,TGTGCCAGCAGCTGGGGATCAGGGGACGGCTACACCTTC,CASSWGSGDGYTF
.,TRBJ2-1,TRBD2,TRBV5-1,TGCGCCAGCTCTAGCGGAACCTCCTACAATGAGCAGTTCTTC,CASSSGTSYNEQFF
.,TRBJ2-7,.,TRBV27,TGTGCCAGCAGTTACGGGAGTGAGCAGTACTTC,CASSYGSEQYF
once,TRBJ1-5,TRBD1,TRBV19,TGTGCCAGTAGGAGACAGGGTCGGGACCAGCCCCAGCATTTT,CASRRQGRDQPQHF
.,TRBJ1-1,.,TRBV18,TGTGCCAGCGGGCATATGGACAGGAACACTGAAGCTTTCTTT,CASGHMDRNTEAFF
once,TRBJ2-7,TRBD2,TRBV2,TGTGCCAGCAGTGAAGGGACTAGATTTCGCGAGCAGTACTTC,CASSEGTRFREQYF
.,TRBJ1-2,.,TRBV6-1,TGTGCCAGCAGTGAAGCAAAATGGGCCTCCAACTATGGCTACACCTTC,CASSEAKWASNYGYTF
.,TRBJ2-5,TRBD2,TRBV2,TGTGCCAGCATCGGGGCGGGGGGGCACCAGAGGAACACCCAGTACTTC,CASIGAGGHQRNTQYF
.,TRBJ2-2,TRBD1,TRBV7-2,TGTGCCAGCAGCCGGGACAGGGAGGAAGTAGACACCGGGGAGCTGTTTTTT,CASSRDREEVDTGELFF
.,TRBJ2-2,.,TRBV3-1/TRBV3-2,TGTGCCAGCAGCCTAACCTCAGTCGGGGAGCTGTTTTTT,CASSLTSVGELFF
.,TRBJ2-7,TRBD1,TRBV5-4,TGTGCCAGCAGCCAGCAGGGGGCCCCCTACGAGCAGTACTTC,CASSQQGAPYEQYF
.,TRBJ1-6,.,TRBV19,TGTGCCATTGCCGCAGGGGCGCGGAATTCACCCCTCCACTTT,CAIAAGARNSPLHF
.,TRBJ2-7,.,TRBV3-1/TRBV3-2,TGTGCCAGCAGCCAAGTAACTCCCTACGAGCAGTACTTC,CASSQVTPYEQYF
.,TRBJ1-3,.,TRBV3-1/TRBV3-2,TGTGCCAGCAGCCAACAGGGGACAGGAAACACCATATATTTT,CASSQQGTGNTIYF
.,TRBJ2-5,TRBD1,TRBV2,TGTGCCAGAAGACAGGGGGCGGGAAGAGCCCAGTACTTC,CARRQGAGRAQYF
.,TRBJ2-5,TRBD1,TRBV2,TGTGCCAGCAGCGTTTCCGGGACAGGGACCGAGACCCAGTACTTC,CASSVSGTGTETQYF
.,TRBJ2-2,TRBD2,TRBV7-2,TGTGCCAGCAGCTTCCGGGGGGAGGTCAGCACCGGGGAGCTGTTTTTT,CASSFRGEVSTGELFF
.,TRBJ1-5,.,TRBV4-1,TGCGCCAGCAGCCAAGATCTGAGTAGGGCGGGGGCCCAGCATTTT,CASSQDLSRAGAQHF
.,TRBJ1-4,TRBD1,TRBV7-9,TGTGCCAGCAGCTTCCTCCGGGGGGACAGGGGCGATGAAAAACTGTTTTTT,CASSFLRGDRGDEKLFF
.,TRBJ2-3,.,TRBV28,TGTGCCAGCAGTTTCTCGCCATCCCCCGGGTTGAGCACAGATACGCAGTATTTT,CASSFSPSPGLSTDTQYF
.,TRBJ2-7,.,TRBV5-8,TGTGCCAGCAGCACGAGTGGTTTGGGCAGATACACTGGCGAGCAGTACTTC,CASSTSGLGRYTGEQYF
few,TRBJ2-7,TRBD1,TRBV12-5,TGTGCTAGTGGTTTGTCCCTGGGACAGTCCTACGAGCAGTACTTC,CASGLSLGQSYEQYF
.,TRBJ1-2,.,TRBV5-1,TGCGCCAGCAGCTTGGGACATAACTATGGCTACACCTTC,CASSLGHNYGYTF
.,TRBJ2-1,TRBD2,TRBV19,TGTGCCAGTAGTGGAGTAGCGGGAAACAATGAGCAGTTCTTC,CASSGVAGNNEQFF
.,TRBJ1-4,.,TRBV7-9,TGTGCCAGCAGTTCTCAGGGGTTGTTCGAAAAACTGTTTTTT,CASSSQGLFEKLFF
many,TRBJ2-5,TRBD2,TRBV7-9,TGTGCCAGCAGCTTCGGACTAGCGGCTCAAGAGACCCAGTACTTC,CASSFGLAAQETQYF
.,TRBJ1-5,.,TRBV19,TGTGCCAGTAGTATAAGAGATAGCAATCAGCCCCAGCATTTT,CASSIRDSNQPQHF
.,TRBJ1-1,TRBD1,TRBV19,TGTGCCAGTAGTTTTGGGACAGGGGAATACACTGAAGCTTTCTTT,CASSFGTGEYTEAFF
.,TRBJ2-7,TRBD2,TRBV13,TGTGCCAGCAGCTTAGGCGGGAGGGCCTACGAGCAGTACTTC,CASSLGGRAYEQYF
.,TRBJ1-1,.,TRBV10-3,TGTGCCATCAGCTCAGGGGCGGCCACTGAAGCTTTCTTT,CAISSGAATEAFF
few,TRBJ2-1,TRBD2,TRBV5-6,TGTGCCAGCAGCTGGGCATTTAGCGGGCTAAACTCCTACAATGAGCAGTTCTTC,CASSWAFSGLNSYNEQFF
once,TRBJ2-3,.,TRBV2,TGTGCCAGCAGTGACGACAGATTGTTGGGTCCCGATACGCAGTATTTT,CASSDDRLLGPDTQYF
.,TRBJ1-2,.,TRBV5-4,TGTGCCAGCAGCTTGGGGACAGATACAAACTATGGCTACACCTTC,CASSLGTDTNYGYTF
.,TRBJ1-2,TRBD1,TRBV2,TGTGCCAGCAGTGCCCCCGGGACAGGGTATGGCTACACCTTC,CASSAPGTGYGYTF
.,TRBJ1-5,TRBD1,TRBV5-1,TGCGCCAGCAGCCGGGGGACAGGGGGCGGTCAGCCCCAGCATTTT,CASSRGTGGGQPQHF
.,TRBJ2-1,TRBD2,TRBV13,TGTGCCAGCAGCCCCAGCGGGATCTCCTACAATGAGCAGTTCTTC,CASSPSGISYNEQFF
.,TRBJ2-7,TRBD1,TRBV3-1/TRBV3-2,TGTGCCAGCAGCCAAGTAAGGGGGCCTCATTACGAGCAGTACTTC,CASSQVRGPHYEQYF